These 22 T cell receptor beta chains were sequenced from one sample in a study of blood T cell repertoires in COVID-19 (dated by TCRdb to about 2020). Library construction relied on the immunoSEQ multiplex PCR assay. Drawn from immuneACCESS, this table holds only the in-frame rearrangements with V and J called that TCRdb kept. Clones are partly lost; checked studies trace under half to an unresolved V gene and leave the rest unexplained. This sample lists more than 80,000 clones; about four fifths were detected once. The ten top clones hold more than 13% of the sample. Sequencing was carried out using peripheral blood. The receptor source for this set is a woman aged 55 to 70 with acute or convalescent COVID-19.

This chain joins TRBV6-5 and TRBJ1-2; TRBD1 aligns across 8 bases. Germline values: CDR1 MNHEY, CDR2 SVGAGI. This CDR3 has 14 residues. Unmatched junction bases numbered 8, after V lost 7 bases and J lost 4 bases. This CDR3 is CASKIRQGSYGYTF. The DNA for the CDR3 is TGTGCCAGCAAGATAAGACAGGGGTCCTATGGCTACACCTTC.

The chain is built from TRBV10-3 and TRBJ1-3; D unclear. V shed 6 bases and J shed 0 bases, with 9 bases lying between them. CDR1 is ENHRY, CDR2 SYGVKD, per germline. The CDR3 has 14 residues. DNA of the CDR3: TGTGCCATCAGGGAAGGAGGCTCTGGAAACACCATATATTTT. Its protein product is CAIREGGSGNTIYF.

The rearrangement links TRBV12-3 or TRBV12-4 to TRBJ2-5, with 8 positions matching TRBD1. V lost 8 bases and J lost 5; bases outside the gene matches: 7. The CDR3 covers 13 residues. The CDR3 DNA follows: TGTGCCAGCTCAGGGGGCGCCGGGGAGACCCAGTACTTC. Translating gives CASSGGAGETQYF.

The CDR3 is CASSIDGQRPNYGYTF. In nucleotides, the CDR3 is TGTGCCAGTAGTATAGATGGACAGCGACCAAACTATGGCTACACCTTC. This chain joins TRBV19 and TRBJ1-2; D may be TRBD1 (6 bases). CDR1 is LNHDA and CDR2 is SQIVND in the germline V gene (reference sequence). V shed 0 bases and J shed 2 bases, with 13 bases lying between them. The length of the CDR3 is 16 residues.

The chain combines TRBV15 with TRBJ1-2; D is uncertain. The CDR3 runs 17 residues. Between the trimmed V and J ends, which lost 4 bases and 4 bases, there was a span of 22 bases. The germline V gene has CDR1 LNHNV and CDR2 YYDKDF (reference sequence). CDR3 residues: CATSILRGGLRGYGYTF. The CDR3 nucleotides are TGTGCCACCAGCATCTTACGAGGTGGCTTACGGGGCTATGGCTACACCTTC.

This chain joins TRBV6-6 and TRBJ1-3; 9 bases match TRBD1. This CDR3 spans 15 amino acids. Germline V gene lookup returns CDR1 MNHNY and CDR2 SVGAGI (reference sequence). The ends lost 7 bases at V and 2 bases at J; junction bases unmatched: 6. The CDR3: CASTQGASAGNTIYF. CDR3 bases: TGTGCCAGCACACAGGGGGCTTCTGCTGGAAACACCATATATTTT.

The rearrangement uses TRBV7-8 and TRBJ2-7; D is possibly TRBD1 (5 bases). V shed 2 bases and J shed 2 bases, with 13 bases lying between them. Germline CDR1 is SGHVS and CDR2 is FQNEAQ. The CDR3 is 15 amino acids. CDR3 residues: CASSLTMGLTYEQYF. In DNA form, the CDR3 reads TGTGCCAGCAGCTTAACGATGGGGCTAACCTACGAGCAGTACTTC.

The rearrangement uses TRBV5-1 and TRBJ1-2; 7 bases line up with TRBD1. CDR3 length: 14 amino acids. The J segment lost 3 bases and the V segment lost 4 bases, leaving 6 bases of the junction unmatched. Germline V gives CDR1 SGHRS, CDR2 YFSETQ. For the CDR3, the DNA is TGCGCCAGCAGCCAAGGGACAGTGGACTATGGCTACACCTTC. This codes for CASSQGTVDYGYTF.

V and J are TRBV5-8 and TRBJ2-6, with D possibly matching TRBD2 (5 bases). Germline V gene lookup returns CDR1 SGHTS and CDR2 YDEGEE. CDR3 length equals 15 residues. Deletions cut 3 bases from V and 0 bases from J, with 7 bases between. DNA for the CDR3: TGTGCCAGCAGCTCGAGGGTCTCTGGGGCCAACGTCCTGACTTTC. This gives the protein CASSSRVSGANVLTF.

V usage is TRBV7-3 and J usage is TRBJ2-1; 10 bases line up with TRBD2. Trimming removed 5 bases from V and 6 bases from J; junction bases left unmatched: 7. Germline V gene lookup returns CDR1 SGHTA and CDR2 FQGTGA. This CDR3 has 15 residues. The CDR3 is CASSTRLAGVNEQFF. CDR3 sequence (DNA): TGTGCCAGCAGCACCAGGCTAGCGGGAGTCAATGAGCAGTTCTTC.

The chain uses TRBV7-7 and TRBJ1-5; TRBD1 agrees at 8 bases. The CDR3 spans 15 residues. The germline V gene has CDR1 SSHAT and CDR2 FNYEAQ (reference sequence). The junction had 8 bases not matched to a gene; V was cut back by 6 bases and J by 4 bases. CDR3 bases: TGTGCCAGCAGGTCCACAGGGGGAGGTAATCAGCCCCAGCATTTT. Its translation is CASRSTGGGNQPQHF.

This sequence joins TRBV5-1 and TRBJ2-5, with 7 positions matching TRBD2. The CDR3 sequence is 17 residues long. V lost 0 bases, J lost 2 bases, and 10 bases stayed unmatched. CDR1 SGHRS and CDR2 YFSETQ come from the germline V gene. Here the CDR3 reads CASSLAPRGSGQETQYF. CDR3 nucleotides: TGCGCCAGCAGCTTGGCCCCCCGGGGTAGCGGGCAAGAGACCCAGTACTTC.

The chain has TRBV7-6 and TRBJ1-3; unclear D gene. Trimming removed 2 bases from V and 1 base from J, with 21 bases in between. This CDR3 spans 19 amino acids. Germline loops: CDR1 SGHVS, CDR2 FNYEAQ. CDR3: CASSLLPPTSGGSGNTIYF. Written as DNA, the CDR3 is TGTGCCAGCAGCTTATTACCCCCAACGTCGGGAGGGTCTGGAAACACCATATATTTT.

The gene calls are TRBV5-6 and TRBJ1-2; TRBD1 agrees at 7 bases. V gave up 4 bases and J gave up 5 bases; unmatched junction bases: 11. The CDR3 totals 15 residues. Germline V lookup: CDR1 SGHDT, CDR2 YYEEEE. The CDR3 loop is CASSPGDRRSYGYTF. The CDR3 region has the DNA TGTGCCAGCAGCCCCGGGGACAGACGATCATATGGCTACACCTTC.

The V call is TRBV6-5, the J call TRBJ1-6; 11 bases align to TRBD1. The CDR3 length is 15 residues. Germline assignment: CDR1 MNHEY and CDR2 SVGAGI. J was trimmed by 7 bases and V by 6 bases; bases with no gene match: 5. As DNA, the CDR3 is TGTGCCAGCAGGGACAGGGGGCTGGGGAATTCACCCCTCCACTTT. It yields the protein CASRDRGLGNSPLHF.

The genes are TRBV27 and TRBJ2-7; perhaps TRBD1 as D (5 bases). CDR1 and CDR2 (germline): MNHEY, SMNVEV (reference sequence). V was trimmed by 5 bases and J by 0 bases, leaving 11 bases between them. The CDR3 is made up of 14 amino acids. The CDR3 is CASSLARDSYEQYF. CDR3 in DNA: TGTGCCAGCAGTCTGGCCAGGGACTCCTACGAGCAGTACTTC.

V is TRBV3-1 (or the pseudogene TRBV3-2) and J is TRBJ1-5, with D uncertain. V was clipped by 0 bases and J by 7 bases, with 7 bases between them. Per germline, CDR1 LGHDT and CDR2 YNNKEL (reference sequence). The length of the CDR3 is 13 residues. Written as DNA, the CDR3 is TGTGCCAGCAGCCAAGATATGCAGCAGCCCCAGCATTTT. Its translation is CASSQDMQQPQHF.

The chain is built from TRBV27 and TRBJ2-3; TRBD2 agrees at 9 bases. The CDR3 is 15 residues long. Per the germline V gene, CDR1 is MNHEY and CDR2 is SMNVEV (reference sequence). After removal of 6 bases from V and 5 bases from J, the junction contained 9 bases not matched to a gene. The CDR3 reads CASSPSGTYRDTQYF. CDR3 DNA: TGTGCCAGCAGCCCTAGCGGGACCTATCGAGATACGCAGTATTTT.

The chain links TRBV7-9 to TRBJ1-6; perhaps TRBD1 as D (5 bases). V gave up 0 bases and J gave up 5 bases, with 17 bases separating them. The germline CDR1 and CDR2 sequences are SEHNR and FQNEAQ (reference sequence). The CDR3 consists of 18 residues. The CDR3 spells CASSLAISRDFHNSPLHF. Here the CDR3 DNA reads TGTGCCAGCAGCTTAGCTATATCGAGGGACTTTCATAATTCACCCCTCCACTTT.

The gene calls are TRBV13 and TRBJ2-1; 9 bases align to TRBD2. Germline CDR1 reads PRHDT; CDR2 reads FYEKMQ (reference sequence). V dropped 6 bases and J dropped 0; count of bases not matched to a gene: 3. The CDR3 contains 15 residues. The DNA for the CDR3 is TGTGCCAGCAGGCTAGCGGGGAGCTCCTACAATGAGCAGTTCTTC. It encodes CASRLAGSSYNEQFF. Full variable domain (rest looked up from reference TRBV13 and TRBJ2-1): AAGVIQSPRHLIKEKRETATLKCYPIPRHDTVYWYQQGPGQDPQFLISFYEKMQSDKGSIPDRFSAQQFSDYHSELNMSSLELGDSALYFCASRLAGSSYNEQFFGPGTRLTVL.

V and J are TRBV11-2 and TRBJ1-6, with D maybe TRBD1 (5 bases). Germline V gives CDR1 SGHAT, CDR2 FQNNGV. Deletions cut 2 bases from V and 7 bases from J, with 12 bases between. The CDR3 sequence is 15 residues long. DNA of the CDR3: TGTGCCAGCAGCTTACAGGGCTTAATAAATTCACCCCTCCACTTT. It encodes CASSLQGLINSPLHF.

The chain joins TRBV6-6 to TRBJ2-7, with TRBD1 matching 8 bases. V was clipped by 5 bases and J by 3 bases; unmatched bases: 3. The CDR3 has 13 residues. Germline assignment: CDR1 MNHNY and CDR2 SVGAGI (reference sequence). Here the CDR3 reads CASSRDRSYEQYF. CDR3 bases: TGTGCCAGCAGTAGGGACAGGAGCTACGAGCAGTACTTC.